The text below deals with one T cell receptor beta chain. This sample was included in a study of long-term antiretroviral therapy in people with HIV. J was trimmed by 8 bases and V by 1 base; bases with no gene match: 5. Germline CDR1 reads LGHNA; CDR2 reads YNFKEQ. The CDR3 loop spans 15 amino acids. Researchers report immunoSEQ v3.0 was run at survey level. Measured with immunoSEQ multiplex PCR; TCRdb has only the in-frame clones, and not every one. Counted here are around 20,000 clones, roughly 84% occurring once; the ten biggest clones make up 6.5% to 8.5%. This chain uses TRBV4-2 with TRBJ1-6; TRBD1 matches at 7 bases. This sequence was found in a man between 18 and 29 years old with HIV. Material: unsorted PBMCs, obtained 0.2 years before starting antiretroviral therapy. CDR3 loop: CASSQVRDRDSPLHF. As DNA, the CDR3 is TGTGCCAGCAGCCAAGTGAGGGACAGAGATTCACCCCTCCACTTT.